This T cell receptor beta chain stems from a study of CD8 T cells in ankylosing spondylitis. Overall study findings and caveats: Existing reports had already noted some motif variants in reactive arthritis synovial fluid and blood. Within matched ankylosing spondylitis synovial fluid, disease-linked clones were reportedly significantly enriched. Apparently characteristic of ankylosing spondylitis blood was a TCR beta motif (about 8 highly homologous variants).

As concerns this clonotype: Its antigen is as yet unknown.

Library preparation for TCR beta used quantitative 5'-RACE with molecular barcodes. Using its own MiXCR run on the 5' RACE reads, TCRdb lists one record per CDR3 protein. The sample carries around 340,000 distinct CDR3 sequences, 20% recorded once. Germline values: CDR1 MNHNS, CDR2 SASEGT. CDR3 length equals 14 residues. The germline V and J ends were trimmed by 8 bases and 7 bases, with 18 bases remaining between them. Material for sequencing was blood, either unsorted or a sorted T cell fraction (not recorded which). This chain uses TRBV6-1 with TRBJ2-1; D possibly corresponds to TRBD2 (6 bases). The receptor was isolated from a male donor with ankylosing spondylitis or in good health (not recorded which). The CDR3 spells CASGGEHLLNEQFF. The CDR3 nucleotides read TGTGCCAGCGGAGGGGAACACCTCCTTAATGAGCAGTTCTTC.